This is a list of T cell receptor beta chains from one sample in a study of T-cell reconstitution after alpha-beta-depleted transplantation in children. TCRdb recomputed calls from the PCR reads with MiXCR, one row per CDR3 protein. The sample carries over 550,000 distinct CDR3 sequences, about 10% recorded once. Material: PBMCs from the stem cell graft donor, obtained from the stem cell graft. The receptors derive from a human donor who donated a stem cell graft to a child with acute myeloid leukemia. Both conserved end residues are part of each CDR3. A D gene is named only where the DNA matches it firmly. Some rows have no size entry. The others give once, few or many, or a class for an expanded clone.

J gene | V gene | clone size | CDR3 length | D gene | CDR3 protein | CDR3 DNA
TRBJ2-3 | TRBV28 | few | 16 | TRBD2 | CASSLGSGSHTDTQYF | TGTGCCAGCAGTTTAGGTAGCGGGTCACACACAGATACGCAGTATTTT
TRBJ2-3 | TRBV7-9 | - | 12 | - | CASSLKTDTQYF | TGTGCCAGCAGCCTAAAAACAGATACGCAGTATTTT
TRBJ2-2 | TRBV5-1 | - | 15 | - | CASSTGNPGTGELFF | TGCGCCAGCAGCACCGGGAACCCGGGCACCGGGGAGCTGTTTTTT
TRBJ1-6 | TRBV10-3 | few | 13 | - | CAISESGTSPLHF | TGTGCCATCAGTGAGTCGGGGACTTCACCCCTCCACTTT
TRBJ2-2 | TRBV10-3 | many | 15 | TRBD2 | CAISEPTSGAGELFF | TGTGCCATCAGTGAGCCGACTAGCGGGGCCGGGGAGCTGTTTTTT
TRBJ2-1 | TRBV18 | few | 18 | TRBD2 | CASSPVKGLAGESNEQFF | TGTGCCAGCTCACCCGTTAAAGGACTAGCGGGAGAAAGTAATGAGCAGTTCTTC
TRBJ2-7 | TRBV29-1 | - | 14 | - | CSAAQDGYGYEQYF | TGCAGCGCCGCACAGGACGGGTACGGATACGAGCAGTACTTC
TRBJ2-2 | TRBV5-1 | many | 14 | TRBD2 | CASTPTHRTSGEFF | TGCGCCAGCACCCCAACACATAGGACTAGCGGGGAGTTTTTT
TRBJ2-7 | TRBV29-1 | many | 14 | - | CSVEERRQPYEQYF | TGCAGCGTTGAAGAAAGGCGGCAGCCCTACGAGCAGTACTTC
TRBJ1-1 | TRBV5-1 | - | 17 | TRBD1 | CASSLATGGKWSTEAFF | TGCGCCAGCAGCTTGGCTACAGGGGGCAAGTGGAGCACTGAAGCTTTCTTT
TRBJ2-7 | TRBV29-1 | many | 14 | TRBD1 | CSVKGTGGFYEQYF | TGCAGCGTGAAAGGGACAGGGGGTTTCTACGAGCAGTACTTC
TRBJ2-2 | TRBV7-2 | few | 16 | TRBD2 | CASSSRLARGPGELFF | TGTGCCAGCAGTTCCCGACTAGCTCGAGGACCCGGGGAGCTGTTTTTT
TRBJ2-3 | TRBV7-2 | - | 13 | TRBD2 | CASTRGGINTQYF | TGTGCCAGCACCCGGGGGGGAATAAATACGCAGTATTTT
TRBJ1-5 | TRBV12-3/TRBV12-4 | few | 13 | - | CASTKDWGQPQHF | TGTGCCAGCACCAAAGATTGGGGTCAGCCCCAGCATTTT
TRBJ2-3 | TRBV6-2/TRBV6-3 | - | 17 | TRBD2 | CASRPRTSGLSADTQYF | TGTGCCAGCAGACCGAGGACTAGCGGGCTTTCCGCAGATACGCAGTATTTT
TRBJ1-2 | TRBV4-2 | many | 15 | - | CASSQEGQVNYGYTF | TGTGCCAGCAGCCAAGAGGGGCAAGTGAACTATGGCTACACCTTC
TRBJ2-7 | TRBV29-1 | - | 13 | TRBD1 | CSFGTGNFYEQYF | TGCAGCTTTGGGACAGGGAATTTCTACGAGCAGTACTTC
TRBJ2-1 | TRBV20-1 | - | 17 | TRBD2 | CSARDRMGLAAYNEQFF | TGCAGTGCTAGAGATCGTATGGGACTAGCGGCCTACAATGAGCAGTTCTTC
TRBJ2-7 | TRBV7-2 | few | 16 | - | CASSLALGQITYEQYF | TGTGCCAGCAGCTTAGCGCTTGGGCAGATTACCTACGAGCAGTACTTC
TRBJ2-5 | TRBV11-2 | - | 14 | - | CASSLTLNKETQYF | TGTGCCAGCAGTTTGACCCTAAATAAGGAGACCCAGTACTTC
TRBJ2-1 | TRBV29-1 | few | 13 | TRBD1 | CSVLKQGAHEQFF | TGCAGCGTACTAAAGCAGGGGGCCCATGAGCAGTTCTTC
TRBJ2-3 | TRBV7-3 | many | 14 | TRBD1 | CASSPDRGTDTQYF | TGTGCCAGCAGCCCCGACAGGGGCACAGATACGCAGTATTTT
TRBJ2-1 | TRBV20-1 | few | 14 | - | CSARDHGGHNEQFF | TGCAGTGCTAGAGATCATGGGGGGCACAATGAGCAGTTCTTC
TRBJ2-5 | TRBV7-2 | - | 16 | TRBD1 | CASSLGQGGNQETQYF | TGTGCCAGCAGCTTGGGACAGGGAGGCAACCAAGAGACCCAGTACTTC
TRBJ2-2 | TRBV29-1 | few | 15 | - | CSVEWGPGNTGELFF | TGCAGCGTTGAATGGGGTCCCGGTAACACCGGGGAGCTGTTTTTT
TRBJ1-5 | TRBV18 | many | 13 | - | CASSQGQAQPQHF | TGTGCCAGCTCACAAGGTCAAGCGCAGCCCCAGCATTTT
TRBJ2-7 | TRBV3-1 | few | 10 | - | CASSQGAIYF | TGTGCCAGCAGCCAAGGGGCCATTTACTTC
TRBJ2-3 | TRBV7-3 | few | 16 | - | CASSLIGGLGTDTQYF | TGTGCCAGCAGCTTAATAGGGGGGCTCGGCACAGATACGCAGTATTTT
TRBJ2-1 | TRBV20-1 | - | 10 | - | CSALYLGQFF | TGCAGTGCTCTTTACTTGGGGCAGTTCTTC
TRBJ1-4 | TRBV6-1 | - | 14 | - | CASRPLGAYEKLFF | TGTGCCAGCAGACCCCTGGGGGCTTATGAAAAACTGTTTTTT
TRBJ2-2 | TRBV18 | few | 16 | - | CASSPPVSGNTGELFF | TGTGCCAGCTCACCACCGGTCTCGGGAAACACCGGGGAGCTGTTTTTT
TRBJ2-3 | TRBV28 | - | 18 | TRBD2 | CASRGAEGAGGPTDTQYF | TGTGCCAGCAGGGGGGCCGAAGGAGCGGGAGGCCCCACAGATACGCAGTATTTT
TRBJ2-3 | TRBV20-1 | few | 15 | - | CSASLVRGSTDTQYF | TGCAGTGCTAGTCTTGTCCGTGGGAGCACAGATACGCAGTATTTT
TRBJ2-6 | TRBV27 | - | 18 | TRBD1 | CASRPGQGGFSGANVLTF | TGTGCCAGCAGGCCCGGACAGGGGGGGTTCTCTGGGGCCAACGTCCTGACTTTC
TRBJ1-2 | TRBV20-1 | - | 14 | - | CSAPVGVSNYGYTF | TGCAGTGCGCCGGTGGGAGTCTCTAACTATGGCTACACCTTC
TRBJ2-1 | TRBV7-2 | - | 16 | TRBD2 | CASIPRLTGGLDEQFF | TGTGCCAGCATCCCTCGTCTGACGGGAGGGCTAGATGAGCAGTTCTTC
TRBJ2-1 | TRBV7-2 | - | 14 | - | CASSLAAATNEQFF | TGTGCCAGCAGCTTAGCGGCAGCAACCAACGAGCAGTTCTTC
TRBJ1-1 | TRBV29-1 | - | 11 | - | CSAGEGTEAFF | TGCAGCGCCGGGGAGGGTACTGAAGCTTTCTTT
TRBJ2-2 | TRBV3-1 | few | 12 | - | CASTQTSGELFF | TGTGCCAGCACCCAGACCTCCGGGGAGCTGTTTTTT
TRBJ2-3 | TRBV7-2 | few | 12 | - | CASSSQGGTQYF | TGTGCCAGCAGCTCCCAGGGGGGTACGCAGTATTTT
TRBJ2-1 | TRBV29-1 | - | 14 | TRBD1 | CSVAGTGTLREQFF | TGCAGCGTTGCCGGGACAGGGACCTTGCGTGAGCAGTTCTTC
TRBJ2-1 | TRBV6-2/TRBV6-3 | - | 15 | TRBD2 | CASSPSSGVYNEQFF | TGTGCCAGCAGTCCAAGTAGCGGGGTCTACAATGAGCAGTTCTTC
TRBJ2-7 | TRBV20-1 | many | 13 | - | CSASRDGTYEQYF | TGCAGTGCTAGTAGAGATGGAACTTACGAGCAGTACTTC
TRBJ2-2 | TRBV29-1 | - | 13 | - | CSVARSNTGELFF | TGCAGCGTGGCTCGTTCTAACACCGGGGAGCTGTTTTTT
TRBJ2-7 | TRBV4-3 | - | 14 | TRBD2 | CASSPGTTLYEQYF | TGCGCCAGCAGCCCCGGGACTACTCTATACGAGCAGTACTTC
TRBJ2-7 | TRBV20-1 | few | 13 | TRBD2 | CSATSGASYEQYF | TGCAGTGCTACTAGCGGAGCGTCCTACGAGCAGTACTTC
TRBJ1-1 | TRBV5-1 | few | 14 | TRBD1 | CASSTTGANTEAFF | TGCGCCAGCAGCACCACAGGGGCGAACACTGAAGCTTTCTTT
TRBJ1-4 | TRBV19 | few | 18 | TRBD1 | CASRPLRDRGSTNEKLFF | TGTGCCAGTAGGCCCCTCCGGGACAGGGGTTCAACTAATGAAAAACTGTTTTTT